The 25 T cell receptor beta chains presented below share a single source sample, sequenced in a study of shared clonotypes between healthy human individuals. The table came from immunoSEQ multiplex PCR; TCRdb's copy has only in-frame clones and leaves some out. The repertoire consists of roughly 1,500,000 clones, with under 99% occurring once and the leading ten covering about 0.45%. The sequencing sample was made of naive CD4+ T cells sorted from blood. This sample's subset: CD45RA+ positively selected. The receptors originated from a man aged 25 to 40 in good health.

This clone has a single count. V is TRBV2 and J is TRBJ2-1; D call uncertain. V dropped 10 bases and J dropped 8 bases, with 21 bases sitting between them. Germline V gene sequence: CDR1 SNHLY, CDR2 FYNNEI. The CDR3 runs 14 residues. The CDR3 nucleotides are TGTGCCACCCGACTGGAGCCGATAGTGGATGAGCAGTTCTTC. It translates to CATRLEPIVDEQFF.

DNA of the CDR3: TGTGCCAGCAGCTTCTATAGTGGCTACGAGCAGTACTTC. Its protein product is CASSFYSGYEQYF. The chain is built from TRBV7-6 and TRBJ2-7; D is unclear. Trimming took 3 bases from V and 3 from J, leaving 9 bases between them. CDR1 and CDR2 from the germline V gene are SGHVS and FNYEAQ. The CDR3 is 13 residues long.

The rearrangement joins TRBV5-4 to TRBJ2-1, with 10 bases that match TRBD2. The CDR3 spans 14 residues. Germline trimming cut 3 bases from V and 6 bases from J; bases unmatched to any gene: 3. Germline CDR1 and CDR2: SGHNT and YYREEE (reference sequence). CDR3 sequence: CASSWSSGSNEQFF. Written as DNA, the CDR3 is TGTGCCAGCAGCTGGTCTAGCGGGAGCAATGAGCAGTTCTTC.

This chain uses TRBV19 with TRBJ2-3; no clear D gene. Trimming shortened V by 10 bases and J by 2 bases, and 10 bases separated the two germline ends. CDR3 length equals 12 residues. Germline V gene sequence: CDR1 LNHDA, CDR2 SQIVND (reference sequence). The CDR3 region is CATEDLTDTQYF. The CDR3 bases are TGTGCCACCGAAGACCTCACAGATACGCAGTATTTT.

The chain has TRBV5-1 and TRBJ2-6, with TRBD1 matching over 7 bases. CDR1 is SGHRS and CDR2 is YFSETQ in the germline V gene. The CDR3 extends over 18 amino acids. Trimming at V came to 2 bases and at J to 2 bases, leaving 10 bases not matched to a gene. The CDR3 spells CASSLYYRGATGANVLTF. In DNA, the CDR3 is TGCGCCAGCAGCTTATATTACAGGGGCGCTACTGGGGCCAACGTCCTGACTTTC.

The chain couples TRBV6-6 to TRBJ1-1; D remains ambiguous. Deletions cut 7 bases from V and 4 bases from J, with 13 bases between. Germline-derived CDR1 and CDR2 are MNHNY and SVGAGI (reference sequence). CDR3 length equals 13 residues. The CDR3 region is CASTRGYFTEAFF. CDR3 nucleotide sequence: TGTGCCAGCACCCGCGGGTACTTCACTGAAGCTTTCTTT.

The J gene is TRBJ2-2, the V gene TRBV6-1; D might be TRBD2 (5 bases). Germline loops: CDR1 MNHNS, CDR2 SASEGT. Trimming took 2 bases from V and 0 from J, leaving 10 bases between them. The CDR3 covers 16 residues. Here the CDR3 reads CASSERFGANTGELFF. DNA of the CDR3: TGTGCCAGCAGTGAACGTTTCGGGGCGAACACCGGGGAGCTGTTTTTT.

This chain links TRBV7-2 with TRBJ2-1; TRBD2 is a possible D gene (5 bases). Germline values: CDR1 SGHTA, CDR2 FQGNSA. V lost 3 bases, J lost 6 bases, and 12 bases lay in between. The CDR3 runs to 14 residues. CDR3 DNA: TGTGCCAGCAGCTTGGATCCGAGGGTCAATGAGCAGTTCTTC. This translates into CASSLDPRVNEQFF.

The chain combines TRBV15 with TRBJ1-1; D unclear. The germline gives CDR1 LNHNV, CDR2 YYDKDF (reference sequence). Trimming cost V 1 base and J 3 bases, with 9 bases left between them. The CDR3 contains 14 residues. Here the CDR3 reads CATSRAPIDTEAFF. In DNA, the CDR3 is TGTGCCACCAGCAGAGCCCCCATAGACACTGAAGCTTTCTTT.

The chain uses TRBV15 and TRBJ2-1; D call uncertain. V lost 0 bases and J 6 bases, leaving 18 bases between the germline ends. Germline loops: CDR1 LNHNV, CDR2 YYDKDF (reference sequence). There are 17 residues in the CDR3. In DNA, the CDR3 is TGTGCCACCAGCAGAGATCGAAACCCCCGTGTGGTCAATGAGCAGTTCTTC. Translating it yields CATSRDRNPRVVNEQFF.

The gene calls are TRBV2 and TRBJ2-1, with TRBD2 identical over 7 bases. V lost 3 bases and J lost 8; bases outside the gene matches: 7. The germline CDR1 and CDR2 sequences are SNHLY and FYNNEI. CDR3 length equals 14 residues. CDR3 nucleotides: TGTGCCAGCAGTGATCAGGGAGGGCTCGATGAGCAGTTCTTC. It yields the protein CASSDQGGLDEQFF.

This chain joins TRBV25-1 and TRBJ2-5, with D possibly matching TRBD1 (5 bases). The germline V gene has CDR1 MGHDK and CDR2 SYGVNS. The CDR3 runs 13 residues. Between the trimmed V and J ends, which lost 6 bases and 5 bases, there was a span of 13 bases. The CDR3 loop reads CASRKVGVETQYF. DNA for the CDR3: TGTGCCAGCAGGAAGGTAGGGGTGGAGACCCAGTACTTC.

The chain combines TRBV5-1 with TRBJ2-5, with D uncertain. The V gene lost 3 bases and the J gene lost 5 bases, with 5 bases spanning the gap. The CDR3 totals 11 residues. Germline V gene data show CDR1 as SGHRS and CDR2 as YFSETQ. This CDR3 is CASSYWETQYF. The CDR3 DNA reads as TGCGCCAGCAGCTATTGGGAGACCCAGTACTTC.

The V and J genes are TRBV27 and TRBJ2-7; 13 bases fit TRBD2. Per germline, CDR1 MNHEY and CDR2 SMNVEV (reference sequence). This CDR3 has 13 amino acids. V trimming: 6 bases; J trimming: 9 bases; junction bases outside the gene matches: 5. CDR3 DNA: TGTGCCAGCAGGGGGACTAGCGGGAATGTGCAGTACTTC. Its protein product is CASRGTSGNVQYF.

This chain links TRBV7-6 with TRBJ2-1, with a possible D match to TRBD2 (6 bases). CDR3 length: 17 amino acids. The germline gives CDR1 SGHVS, CDR2 FNYEAQ. V was shortened by 3 bases and J by 0 bases, with 15 bases between the two germline ends. CDR3 amino acids: CASSFAASASSYNEQFF. The CDR3 nucleotides are TGTGCCAGCAGCTTCGCCGCTAGCGCCAGCTCCTACAATGAGCAGTTCTTC.

The V and J genes are TRBV6-5 and TRBJ2-5; D is tentatively TRBD1 or TRBD2 (5 bases each). Trimming shortened V by 0 bases and J by 4 bases, and 12 bases separated the two germline ends. Germline V gives CDR1 MNHEY, CDR2 SVGAGI. This CDR3 is built from 15 residues. The CDR3 spells CASSYSGEKGETQYF. The CDR3 region has the DNA TGTGCCAGCAGTTACTCGGGGGAGAAAGGAGAGACCCAGTACTTC.

The chain recombines TRBV28 with TRBJ1-2; 11 positions match TRBD1. J lost 6 bases, V lost 2 bases, and 8 bases had no gene match. Germline V lookup: CDR1 MDHEN, CDR2 SYDVKM. The CDR3 has 16 amino acids. CDR3 protein: CASSLTVGQGANGYTF. For the CDR3, the DNA is TGTGCCAGCAGTTTAACTGTAGGACAGGGGGCTAATGGCTACACCTTC.

The chain joins TRBV9 to TRBJ1-2, with TRBD1 identical over 7 bases. This CDR3 is built from 14 residues. Germline V CDR1 and CDR2: SGDLS, YYNGEE. After removal of 3 bases from V and 4 bases from J, the junction contained 6 bases not matched to a gene. The CDR3 spells CASSASGQSYGYTF. The DNA for the CDR3 is TGTGCCAGCAGCGCCTCGGGACAGAGCTATGGCTACACCTTC.

The gene calls are TRBV10-3 and TRBJ1-1; no reliable D call. Trimming shortened V by 11 bases and J by 5 bases, and 12 bases separated the two germline ends. CDR3 length: 11 amino acids. The germline CDR1 and CDR2 sequences are ENHRY and SYGVKD. Written as DNA, the CDR3 is TGTGCCTCGCGGGGAGGGACTGAAGCTTTCTTT. This encodes CASRGGTEAFF.

This rearrangement joins TRBV25-1 to TRBJ2-3; weak D call: TRBD2 (7 bases). The CDR3 extends over 12 amino acids. V lost 11 bases, J lost 5 bases, and 14 bases lay in between. Germline CDR1 MGHDK, CDR2 SYGVNS. The CDR3 here is CAARGAGDTQYF. CDR3 nucleotides: TGTGCCGCCCGGGGGGCTGGAGATACGCAGTATTTT.

This clone occurred once. The chain is built from TRBV5-1 and TRBJ2-3, with no clear D. The V end was cut by 1 base, the J end by 2 bases, with 5 bases between. The germline gives CDR1 SGHRS, CDR2 YFSETQ. This CDR3 region has 13 residues. CDR3 in amino acids: CASSLSYTDTQYF. CDR3 sequence (DNA): TGCGCCAGCAGCTTGAGCTACACAGATACGCAGTATTTT. The entire variable domain, with the rest obtained from reference TRBV5-1 and TRBJ2-3, is as follows: KAGVTQTPRYLIKTRGQQVTLSCSPISGHRSVSWYQQTPGQGLQFLFEYFSETQRNKGNFPGRFSGRQFSNSRSEMNVSTLELGDSALYLCASSLSYTDTQYFGPGTRLTVL.

This clone occurred once. The chain couples TRBV4-2 to TRBJ2-2, with a tentative D call TRBD2 (5 bases). Germline V gene lookup returns CDR1 LGHNA and CDR2 YNFKEQ. Trimming stripped 0 bases from V and 0 bases from J, with 14 bases between. This CDR3 has 18 amino acids. This CDR3 is CASSQDHERRTNTGELFF. The CDR3 nucleotides read TGTGCCAGCAGCCAAGATCATGAGCGGAGAACGAACACCGGGGAGCTGTTTTTT.

The rearrangement joins TRBV28 to TRBJ1-5; D remains unclear. The CDR3 totals 11 residues. The V gene lost 7 bases and the J gene lost 5 bases, with 6 bases spanning the gap. Germline CDR1 reads MDHEN; CDR2 reads SYDVKM. CDR3 region: CASNSHQPQHF. DNA of the CDR3: TGTGCCAGCAACTCACATCAGCCCCAGCATTTT.

The chain combines TRBV10-3 with TRBJ1-1; tentatively, D is TRBD1 (6 bases). Germline CDR1 and CDR2: ENHRY and SYGVKD. The CDR3 has 13 amino acids. Between the trimmed V and J ends, which lost 7 bases and 10 bases, there was a span of 19 bases. As DNA, the CDR3 is TGTGCCATCACCCCGGACAGCCAGGGCCGAGCTTTCTTT. This gives the protein CAITPDSQGRAFF.

This chain connects TRBV27 to TRBJ2-3; 9 bases align to TRBD2. The length of the CDR3 is 17 residues. V trimming: 5 bases; J trimming: 5 bases; junction bases outside the gene matches: 14. Per germline, CDR1 MNHEY and CDR2 SMNVEV (reference sequence). The CDR3 DNA reads as TGTGCCAGCAGTCCCCGGACTCGCGGGAGGGCCGTAGATACGCAGTATTTT. This gives the protein CASSPRTRGRAVDTQYF.